This entry lists 9 T cell receptor beta chains sequenced from one sample in a study of a mutant IDH1 vaccine in newly diagnosed glioma. The table came from immunoSEQ multiplex PCR; TCRdb's copy has only in-frame clones and leaves some out. The sample includes around 30,000 clones, approximately 84% of them seen just once. Time point in this sample: week 23, last vaccination. One vaccine dose held 300 ug of mutant IDH1 20-mer peptide and came with topical imiquimod. These receptors' antigens are unknown. Sequenced material: PBMCs, taken from a glioma patient whose treatment included an IDH1 peptide vaccine. The receptors come from a woman aged 18-29 years with glioma.

The chain joins TRBV5-1 to TRBJ2-3; no clear D. Per the germline V gene, CDR1 is SGHRS and CDR2 is YFSETQ. V was cut by 4 bases and J by 11 bases, with 5 bases left in between. This CDR3 is built from 9 residues. The CDR3 bases are TGCGCCAGCAGCCCGGAGCAGTATTTT. It specifies CASSPEQYF.

This chain connects TRBV18 to TRBJ2-7, with no clear D. V lost 6 bases to trimming and J lost 3 bases, with 12 bases between them. CDR1 and CDR2 from the germline V gene are KGHSH and LQKENI. The CDR3 runs to 13 residues. The CDR3 coding sequence is TGTGCCAGCTCCCCCGGTAGAGACTACGAGCAGTACTTC. This gives the protein CASSPGRDYEQYF.

As DNA, the CDR3 is TGTGCCAGCAGCGTAGTGGCGGGGGGGTTTTACAATGAGCAGTTCTTC. Translation gives CASSVVAGGFYNEQFF. V is TRBV9 and J is TRBJ2-1, with 9 bases identical to TRBD2. Per germline, CDR1 SGDLS and CDR2 YYNGEE. This CDR3 spans 16 amino acids. Trimming took 0 bases from V and 4 from J; bases not matched to a gene: 5.

The rearrangement uses TRBV5-5 and TRBJ2-5; D is perhaps TRBD1 (5 bases). Germline V gene lookup returns CDR1 SGHKS and CDR2 YYEKEE (reference sequence). The CDR3 is made up of 13 amino acids. The germline V and J ends were trimmed by 4 bases and 4 bases, with 11 bases remaining between them. CDR3 coding DNA: TGTGCCAGCAGCCCGGCAGGGATAGAGACCCAGTACTTC. As protein: CASSPAGIETQYF.

This chain links TRBV6-5 with TRBJ2-6, with D unclear. V dropped 9 bases and J dropped 4 bases, with 13 bases sitting between them. The CDR3 sequence is 14 residues long. The germline V gene encodes CDR1 MNHEY and CDR2 SVGAGI. The CDR3 spells CARRKTAGANVLTF. The DNA of the CDR3 is TGTGCCAGAAGAAAGACCGCCGGGGCCAACGTCCTGACTTTC.

As to this clone: Its ends do not fully match the called genes, so a read error is possible. CDR3 in amino acids: CATSTRTFGNSIYF. CDR3 DNA sequence: TGTGCCACCAGCACCCGGACGTTTGGAAACTCCATATATTTT. This chain joins TRBV15 and TRBJ1-3; D not resolved. Germline V gene lookup returns CDR1 LNHNV and CDR2 YYDKDF (reference sequence). This CDR3 spans 14 amino acids.

The J gene is TRBJ1-2, the V gene TRBV10-2, with a tentative D call TRBD1 (5 bases). Trimming left V 3 bases short and J 7 bases short, with 12 bases between. The CDR3 contains 13 residues. The germline gives CDR1 WSHSY, CDR2 SAAADI. In nucleotides, the CDR3 is TGCGCCAGCAGTGACCAGACAGCGGGTGGCTACACCTTC. It yields the protein CASSDQTAGGYTF.

V usage is TRBV5-1 and J usage is TRBJ1-6; D gene ambiguous. There are 13 residues in the CDR3. Germline CDR1 is SGHRS and CDR2 is YFSETQ. The V gene lost 6 bases and the J gene lost 6 bases, with 10 bases spanning the gap. For the CDR3, the DNA is TGCGCCAGCACCCAGAGCTTTAATTCACCCCTCCACTTT. This translates into CASTQSFNSPLHF.

The DNA of the CDR3 is TGTGCCAGCAGCTTAATAGCGTCGGAATCCTACGAGCAGTACTTC. Its translation is CASSLIASESYEQYF. V usage is TRBV7-2 and J usage is TRBJ2-7; tentative D call: TRBD2 (5 bases). Trimming pared 2 bases from V and 1 base from J, leaving 12 bases between. CDR1 and CDR2 from the germline V gene are SGHTA and FQGNSA. This CDR3 comprises 15 residues.